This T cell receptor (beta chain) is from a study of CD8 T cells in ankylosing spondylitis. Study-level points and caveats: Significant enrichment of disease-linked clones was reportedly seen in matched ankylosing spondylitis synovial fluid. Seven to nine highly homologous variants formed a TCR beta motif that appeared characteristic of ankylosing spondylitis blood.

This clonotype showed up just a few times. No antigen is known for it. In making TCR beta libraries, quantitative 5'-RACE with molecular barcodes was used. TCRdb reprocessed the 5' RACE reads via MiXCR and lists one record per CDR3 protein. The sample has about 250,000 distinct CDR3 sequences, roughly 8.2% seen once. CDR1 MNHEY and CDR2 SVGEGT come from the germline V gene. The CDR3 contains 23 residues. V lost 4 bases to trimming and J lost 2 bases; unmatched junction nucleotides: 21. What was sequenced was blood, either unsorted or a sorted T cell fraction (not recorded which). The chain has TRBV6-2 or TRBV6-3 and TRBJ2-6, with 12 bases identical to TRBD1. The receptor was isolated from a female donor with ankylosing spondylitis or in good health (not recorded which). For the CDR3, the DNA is TGTGCCAGCAGTTCCTCCCGGAGCTCCCTACCGGGACAGGGGGCGCCTGGGGCCAACGTCCTGACTTTC. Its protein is CASSSSRSSLPGQGAPGANVLTF.